This T cell receptor beta chain was sequenced during a study of control samples from healthy donors and cancer patients. The CDR3 has 14 amino acids. V was trimmed by 2 bases and J by 0 bases, leaving 5 bases between them. Per germline, CDR1 LGHDT and CDR2 YNNKEL (reference sequence). Using immunoSEQ multiplex PCR, the repertoire was profiled, and TCRdb retains in-frame clones only, with some absent. Of about 89,000 clones listed, approximately 89% are singletons. The sample comprised blood. This receptor was taken from a young man in good health. The genes are TRBV3-1 (or the pseudogene TRBV3-2) and TRBJ1-3; D unclear. CDR3 loop: CASSQTNSGNTIYF. Here the CDR3 DNA reads TGTGCCAGCAGCCAAACGAACTCTGGAAACACCATATATTTT.